This T cell receptor beta chain originates from a study of blood T cell repertoires in COVID-19. Study-wide background: Sample material is recorded as cDNA or gDNA derived from T cells, B-cell-depleted T cells, or PBMCs.

Measured with immunoSEQ multiplex PCR; TCRdb has only the in-frame clones, and not every one. Of just over 150,000 clones detected, roughly 85% appear once; the ten largest clones hold 3% to 4%. The J segment lost 3 bases and the V segment lost 4 bases, leaving 8 bases of the junction unmatched. Germline lookup yields CDR1 MNHEY and CDR2 SVGAGI. The CDR3 contains 15 residues. This chain uses TRBV6-5 with TRBJ1-2; 7 bases match TRBD1. The specimen sequenced was peripheral blood. The sequence was collected from a human donor with acute or convalescent COVID-19. The donor label of this sample is uncertain. The CDR3 reads CASSLTGTADYGYTF. The DNA of the CDR3 is TGTGCCAGCAGTTTAACCGGGACAGCGGACTATGGCTACACCTTC.